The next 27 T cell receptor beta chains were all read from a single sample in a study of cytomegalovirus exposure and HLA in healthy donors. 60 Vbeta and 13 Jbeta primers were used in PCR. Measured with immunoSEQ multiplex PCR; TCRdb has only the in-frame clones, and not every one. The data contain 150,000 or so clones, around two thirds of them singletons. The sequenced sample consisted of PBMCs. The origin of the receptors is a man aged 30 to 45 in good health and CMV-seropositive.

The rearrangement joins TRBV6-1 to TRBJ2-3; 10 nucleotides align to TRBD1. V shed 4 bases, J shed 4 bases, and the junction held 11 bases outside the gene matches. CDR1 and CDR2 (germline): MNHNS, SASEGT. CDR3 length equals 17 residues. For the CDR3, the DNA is TGTGCCAGCAGTGTCATCCGGGACAGGGGTGGCCCAGATACGCAGTATTTT. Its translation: CASSVIRDRGGPDTQYF.

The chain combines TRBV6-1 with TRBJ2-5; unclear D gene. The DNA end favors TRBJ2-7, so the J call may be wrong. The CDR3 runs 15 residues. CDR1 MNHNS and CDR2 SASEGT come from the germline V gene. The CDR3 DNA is TGTGCCAGCAGTGAAGGGGTTTCTAGTCCCTACGAGCAGTACTTC. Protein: CASSEGVSSPYEQYF.

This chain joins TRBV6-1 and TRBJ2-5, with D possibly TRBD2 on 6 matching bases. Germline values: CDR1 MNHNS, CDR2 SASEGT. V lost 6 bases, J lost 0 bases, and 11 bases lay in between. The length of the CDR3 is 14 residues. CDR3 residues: CASRSQRDQETQYF. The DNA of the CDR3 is TGTGCCAGCAGGAGTCAGCGGGACCAAGAGACCCAGTACTTC.

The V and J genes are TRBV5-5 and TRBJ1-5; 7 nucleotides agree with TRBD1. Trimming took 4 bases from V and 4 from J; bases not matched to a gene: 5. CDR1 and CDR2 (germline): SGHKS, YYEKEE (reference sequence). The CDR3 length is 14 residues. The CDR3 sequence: CASSLQGSNQPQHF. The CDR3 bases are TGTGCCAGCAGCCTACAGGGGAGTAATCAGCCCCAGCATTTT.

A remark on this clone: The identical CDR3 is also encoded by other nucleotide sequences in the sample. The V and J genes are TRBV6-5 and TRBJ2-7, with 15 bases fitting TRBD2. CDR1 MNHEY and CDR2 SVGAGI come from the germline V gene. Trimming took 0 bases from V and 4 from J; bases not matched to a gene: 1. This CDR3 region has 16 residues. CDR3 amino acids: CASSYSGTSGRYEQYF. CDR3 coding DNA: TGTGCCAGCAGTTACTCGGGGACTAGCGGGAGGTACGAGCAGTACTTC.

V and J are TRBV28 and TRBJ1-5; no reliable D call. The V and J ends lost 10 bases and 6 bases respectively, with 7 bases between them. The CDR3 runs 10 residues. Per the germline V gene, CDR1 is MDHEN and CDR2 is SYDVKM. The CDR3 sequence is CATGFQPQHF. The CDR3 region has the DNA TGTGCCACCGGGTTTCAGCCCCAGCATTTT.

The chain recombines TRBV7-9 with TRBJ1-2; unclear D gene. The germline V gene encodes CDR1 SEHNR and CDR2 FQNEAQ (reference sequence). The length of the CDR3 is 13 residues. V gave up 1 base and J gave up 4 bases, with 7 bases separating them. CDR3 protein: CASSLDAGYGYTF. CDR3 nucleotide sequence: TGTGCCAGCAGCTTAGATGCAGGCTATGGCTACACCTTC.

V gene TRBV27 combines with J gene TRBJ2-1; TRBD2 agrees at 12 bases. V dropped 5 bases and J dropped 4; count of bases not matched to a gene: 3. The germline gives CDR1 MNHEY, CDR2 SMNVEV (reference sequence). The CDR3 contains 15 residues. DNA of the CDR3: TGTGCCAGCAGTCCCGGGACTAGCGGGTACAATGAGCAGTTCTTC. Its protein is CASSPGTSGYNEQFF.

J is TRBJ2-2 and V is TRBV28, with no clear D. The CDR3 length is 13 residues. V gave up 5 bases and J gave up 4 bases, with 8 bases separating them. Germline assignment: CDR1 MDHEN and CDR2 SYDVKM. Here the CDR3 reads CASSVTGTGELFF. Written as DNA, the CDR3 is TGTGCCAGCAGTGTGACGGGCACCGGGGAGCTGTTTTTT.

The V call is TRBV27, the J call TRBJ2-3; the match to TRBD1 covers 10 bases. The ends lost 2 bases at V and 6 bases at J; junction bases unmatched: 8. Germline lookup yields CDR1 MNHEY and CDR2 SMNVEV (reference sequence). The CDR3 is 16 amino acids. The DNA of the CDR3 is TGTGCCAGCAGTTTAATACAGACAGGGGGCTGGGATACGCAGTATTTT. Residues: CASSLIQTGGWDTQYF.

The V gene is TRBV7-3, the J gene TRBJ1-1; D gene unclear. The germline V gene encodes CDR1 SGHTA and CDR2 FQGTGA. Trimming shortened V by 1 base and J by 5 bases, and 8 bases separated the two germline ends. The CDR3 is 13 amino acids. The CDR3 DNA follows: TGTGCCAGCAGCTTAAAGGCGGATACTGAAGCTTTCTTT. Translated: CASSLKADTEAFF.

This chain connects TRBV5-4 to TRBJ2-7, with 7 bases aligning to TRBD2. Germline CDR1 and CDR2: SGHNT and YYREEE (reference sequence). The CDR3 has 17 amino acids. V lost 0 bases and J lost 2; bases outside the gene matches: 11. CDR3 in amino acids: CASSLGPRDYTTYEQYF. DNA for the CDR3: TGTGCCAGCAGCTTGGGACCCCGGGACTACACCACCTACGAGCAGTACTTC.

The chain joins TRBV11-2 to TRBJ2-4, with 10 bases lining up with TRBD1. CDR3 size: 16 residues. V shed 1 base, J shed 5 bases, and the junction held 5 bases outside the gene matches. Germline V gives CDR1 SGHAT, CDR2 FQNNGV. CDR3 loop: CASSLGQGAYENIQYF. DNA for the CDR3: TGTGCCAGCAGCTTAGGACAGGGGGCTTATGAAAACATTCAGTACTTC. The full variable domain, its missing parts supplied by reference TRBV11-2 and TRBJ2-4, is EAGVAQSPRYKIIEKRQSVAFWCNPISGHATLYWYQQILGQGPKLLIQFQNNGVVDDSQLPKDRFSAERLKGVDSTLKIQPAKLEDSAVYLCASSLGQGAYENIQYFGAGTRLSVL.

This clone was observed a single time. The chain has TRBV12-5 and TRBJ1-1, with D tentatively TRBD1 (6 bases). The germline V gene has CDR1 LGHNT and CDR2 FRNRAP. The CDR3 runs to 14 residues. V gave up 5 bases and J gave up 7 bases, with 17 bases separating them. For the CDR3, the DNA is TGTGCTAGTGGTATGGAACAGGGTAGTGATGAAGCTTTCTTT. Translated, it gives CASGMEQGSDEAFF.

The CDR3 DNA reads TGTGCTAGTGGTTTGGCACACAGGGGGCAAGAGACCCAGTACTTC. This gives the protein CASGLAHRGQETQYF. The rearrangement joins TRBV12-5 to TRBJ2-5, with TRBD1 identical over 8 bases. The CDR3 covers 15 residues. The J segment lost 2 bases and the V segment lost 1 base, leaving 3 bases of the junction unmatched. CDR1 and CDR2 from the germline V gene are LGHNT and FRNRAP. The full variable domain, in which reference TRBV12-5 and TRBJ2-5 provide the parts outside the CDR3, is DARVTQTPRHKVTEMGQEVTMRCQPILGHNTVFWYRQTMMQGLELLAYFRNRAPLDDSGMPKDRFSAEMPDATLATLKIQPSEPRDSAVYFCASGLAHRGQETQYFGPGTRLLVL.

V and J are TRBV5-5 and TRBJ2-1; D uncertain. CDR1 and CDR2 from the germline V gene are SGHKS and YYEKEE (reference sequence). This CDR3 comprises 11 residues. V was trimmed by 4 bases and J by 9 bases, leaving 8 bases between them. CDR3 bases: TGTGCCAGCAGCACGCTGAGTGAGCAGTTCTTC. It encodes CASSTLSEQFF.

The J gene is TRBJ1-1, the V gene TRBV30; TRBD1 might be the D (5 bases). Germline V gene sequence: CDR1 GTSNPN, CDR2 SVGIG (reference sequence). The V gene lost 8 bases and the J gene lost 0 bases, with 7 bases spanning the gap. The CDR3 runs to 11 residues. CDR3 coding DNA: TGTGCCGGGACGGTGAACACTGAAGCTTTCTTT. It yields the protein CAGTVNTEAFF. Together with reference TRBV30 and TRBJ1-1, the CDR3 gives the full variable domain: SQTIHQWPATLVQPVGSPLSLECTVEGTSNPNLYWYRQAAGRGLQLLFYSVGIGQISSEVPQNLSASRPQDRQFILSSKKLLLSDSGFYLCAGTVNTEAFFGQGTRLTVV.

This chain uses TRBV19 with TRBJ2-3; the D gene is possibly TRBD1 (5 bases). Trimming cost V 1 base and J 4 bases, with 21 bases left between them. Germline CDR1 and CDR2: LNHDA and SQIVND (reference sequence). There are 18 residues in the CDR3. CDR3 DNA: TGTGCCAGTAGTATAGGAAGGGGTTCCCCTAAAGGTCCAGATACGCAGTATTTT. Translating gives CASSIGRGSPKGPDTQYF. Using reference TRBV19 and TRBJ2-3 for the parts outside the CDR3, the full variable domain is DGGITQSPKYLFRKEGQNVTLSCEQNLNHDAMYWYRQDPGQGLRLIYYSQIVNDFQKGDIAEGYSVSREKKESFPLTVTSAQKNPTAFYLCASSIGRGSPKGPDTQYFGPGTRLTVL.

CDR3 loop: CASSYLASHEQYF. The CDR3 DNA follows: TGTGCCAGCAGTTATCTAGCGAGCCACGAGCAGTACTTC. The chain has TRBV6-6 and TRBJ2-7; possibly TRBD2 for D (6 bases). Trimming pared 3 bases from V and 5 bases from J, leaving 11 bases between. Looked up from germline, CDR1 is MNHNY and CDR2 is SVGAGI (reference sequence). There are 13 residues in the CDR3.

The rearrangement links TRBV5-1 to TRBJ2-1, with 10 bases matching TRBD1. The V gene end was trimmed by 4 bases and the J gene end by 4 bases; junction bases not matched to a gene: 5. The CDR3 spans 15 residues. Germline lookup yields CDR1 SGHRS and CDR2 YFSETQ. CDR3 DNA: TGCGCCAGCAGCCAAGGGACAGGGGTATACAATGAGCAGTTCTTC. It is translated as CASSQGTGVYNEQFF.

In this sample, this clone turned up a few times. The CDR3 spells CASSFLGLAGGTGNNEQFF. The CDR3 bases are TGTGCCAGCAGTTTTCTAGGACTAGCGGGAGGTACAGGTAACAATGAGCAGTTCTTC. This sequence joins TRBV27 and TRBJ2-1; 14 nucleotides line up with TRBD2. Trimming took 3 bases from V and 5 from J; bases not matched to a gene: 12. CDR1 MNHEY and CDR2 SMNVEV come from the germline V gene (reference sequence). This CDR3 spans 19 amino acids.

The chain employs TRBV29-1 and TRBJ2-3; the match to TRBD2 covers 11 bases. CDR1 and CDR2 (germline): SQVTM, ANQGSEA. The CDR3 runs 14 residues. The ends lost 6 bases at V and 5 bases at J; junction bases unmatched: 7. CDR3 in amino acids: CSVQLAGVLDTQYF. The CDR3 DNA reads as TGCAGCGTCCAACTAGCGGGAGTTTTAGATACGCAGTATTTT.

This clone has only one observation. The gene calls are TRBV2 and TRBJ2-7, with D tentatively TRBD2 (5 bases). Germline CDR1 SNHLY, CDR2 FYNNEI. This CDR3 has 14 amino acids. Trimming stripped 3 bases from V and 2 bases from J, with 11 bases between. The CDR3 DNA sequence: TGTGCCAGCAGTGAGGTTAGCGACGCCTACGAGCAGTACTTC. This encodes CASSEVSDAYEQYF.

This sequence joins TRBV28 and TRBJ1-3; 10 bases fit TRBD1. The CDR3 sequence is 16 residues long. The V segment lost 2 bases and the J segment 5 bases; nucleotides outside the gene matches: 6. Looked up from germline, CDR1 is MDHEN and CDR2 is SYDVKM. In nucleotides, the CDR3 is TGTGCCAGCAGTTTAACCGGACAGGGGGAGCGAAACACCATATATTTT. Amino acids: CASSLTGQGERNTIYF.

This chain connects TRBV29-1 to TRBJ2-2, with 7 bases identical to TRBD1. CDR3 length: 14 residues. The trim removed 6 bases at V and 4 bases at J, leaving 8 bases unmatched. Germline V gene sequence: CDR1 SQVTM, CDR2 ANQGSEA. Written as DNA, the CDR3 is TGCAGCGTCAGAAGACAGGGAACCACCGGGGAGCTGTTTTTT. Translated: CSVRRQGTTGELFF.

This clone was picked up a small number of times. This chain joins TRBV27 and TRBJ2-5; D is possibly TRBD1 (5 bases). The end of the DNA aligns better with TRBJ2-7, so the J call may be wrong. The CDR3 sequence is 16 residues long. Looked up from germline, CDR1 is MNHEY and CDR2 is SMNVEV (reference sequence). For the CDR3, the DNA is TGTGCCAGCAGTCTAACGACAGCGTCAAGCTCCTACGAGCAGTACTTC. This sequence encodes CASSLTTASSSYEQYF.

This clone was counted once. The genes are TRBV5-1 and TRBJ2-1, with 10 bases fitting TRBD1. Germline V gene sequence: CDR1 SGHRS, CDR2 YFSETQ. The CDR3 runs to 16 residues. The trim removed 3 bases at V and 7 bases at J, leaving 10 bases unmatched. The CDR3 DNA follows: TGCGCCAGCAGCTACTCCGGGACAGGGGTTGTGAATGAGCAGTTCTTC. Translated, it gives CASSYSGTGVVNEQFF.